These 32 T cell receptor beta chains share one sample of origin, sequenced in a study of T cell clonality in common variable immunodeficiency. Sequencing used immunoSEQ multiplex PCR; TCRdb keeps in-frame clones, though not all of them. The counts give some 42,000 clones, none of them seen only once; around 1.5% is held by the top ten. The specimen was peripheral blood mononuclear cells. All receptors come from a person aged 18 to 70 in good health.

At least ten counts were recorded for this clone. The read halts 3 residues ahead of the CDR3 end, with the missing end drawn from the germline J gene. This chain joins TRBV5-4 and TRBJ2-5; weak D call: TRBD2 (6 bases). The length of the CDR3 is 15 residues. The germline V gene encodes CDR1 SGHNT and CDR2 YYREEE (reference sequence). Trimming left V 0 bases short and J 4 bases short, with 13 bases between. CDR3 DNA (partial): TGTGCCAGCAGCTTGGATGGCGGGGTCGGAGAGACC. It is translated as CASSLDGGVGET. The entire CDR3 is CASSLDGGVGETQYF.

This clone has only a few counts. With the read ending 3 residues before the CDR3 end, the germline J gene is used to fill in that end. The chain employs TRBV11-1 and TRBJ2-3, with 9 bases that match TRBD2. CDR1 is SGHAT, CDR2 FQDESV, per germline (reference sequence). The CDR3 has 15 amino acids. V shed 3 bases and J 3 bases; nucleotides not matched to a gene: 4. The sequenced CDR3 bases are TGTGCCAGCAGCTTGGCGGGAGGGCCAACAGATACG. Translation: CASSLAGGPTDT. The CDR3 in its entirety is CASSLAGGPTDTQYF. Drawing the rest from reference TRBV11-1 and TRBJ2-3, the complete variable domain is EAEVAQSPRYKITEKSQAVAFWCDPISGHATLYWYRQILGQGPELLVQFQDESVVDDSQLPKDRFSAERLKGVDSTLKIQPAELGDSAMYLCASSLAGGPTDTQYFGPGTRLTVL.

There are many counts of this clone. The CDR3 spells CASSLFDQPQHF. CDR3 DNA (partial): TGTGCCAGTAGTTTGTTCGATCAGCCC. The chain joins TRBV19 to TRBJ1-5; D not resolved. Read sequence stops 3 residues before the CDR3 end, and the germline J gene provides the missing end. This CDR3 comprises 12 residues. CDR1 and CDR2 (germline): LNHDA, SQIVND (reference sequence). Trimming removed 5 bases at V and 5 bases at J, with 7 bases between. The full variable domain, completed using reference TRBV19 and TRBJ1-5, is DGGITQSPKYLFRKEGQNVTLSCEQNLNHDAMYWYRQDPGQGLRLIYYSQIVNDFQKGDIAEGYSVSREKKESFPLTVTSAQKNPTAFYLCASSLFDQPQHFGDGTRLSIL.

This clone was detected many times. CDR3 loop: CASSPTGFSNYGYTF. Incomplete CDR3 DNA: TGCGCCAGCAGCCCAACAGGCTTTTCAAACTATGGC. The chain carries TRBV5-1 and TRBJ1-2, with a tentative D call TRBD1 (5 bases). The read is 3 residues too short to cover the CDR3 end, so that end is filled in from the germline J gene. The CDR3 length is 15 residues. CDR1 SGHRS and CDR2 YFSETQ come from the germline V gene. V lost 4 bases to trimming and J lost 2 bases, with 15 bases between them. Drawing the rest from reference TRBV5-1 and TRBJ1-2, the complete variable domain is KAGVTQTPRYLIKTRGQQVTLSCSPISGHRSVSWYQQTPGQGLQFLFEYFSETQRNKGNFPGRFSGRQFSNSRSEMNVSTLELGDSALYLCASSPTGFSNYGYTFGSGTRLTVV.

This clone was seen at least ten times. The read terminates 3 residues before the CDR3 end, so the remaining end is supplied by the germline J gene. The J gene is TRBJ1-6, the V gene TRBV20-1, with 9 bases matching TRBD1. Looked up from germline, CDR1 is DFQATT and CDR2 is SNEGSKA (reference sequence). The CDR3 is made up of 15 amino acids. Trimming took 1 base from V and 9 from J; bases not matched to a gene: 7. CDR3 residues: CSARVPGQGGSPLHF. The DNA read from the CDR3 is TGCAGTGCTAGAGTACCGGGACAGGGCGGTTCACCC.

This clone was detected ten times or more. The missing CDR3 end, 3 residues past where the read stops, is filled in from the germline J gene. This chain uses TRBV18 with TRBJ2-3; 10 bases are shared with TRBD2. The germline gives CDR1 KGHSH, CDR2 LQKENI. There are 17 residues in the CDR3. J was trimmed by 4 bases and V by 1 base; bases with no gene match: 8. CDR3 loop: CASSPRSWLAGADTQYF. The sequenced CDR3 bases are TGTGCCAGCTCACCACGGTCATGGCTAGCGGGAGCAGATACG.

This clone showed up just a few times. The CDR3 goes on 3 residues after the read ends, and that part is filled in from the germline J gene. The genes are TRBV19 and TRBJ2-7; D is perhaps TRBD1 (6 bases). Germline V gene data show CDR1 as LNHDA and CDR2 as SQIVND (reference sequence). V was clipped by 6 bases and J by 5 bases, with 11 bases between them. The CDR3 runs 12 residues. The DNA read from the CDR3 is TGTGCCAGTAGGAACAGGGTGAACGAG. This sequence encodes CASRNRVNE. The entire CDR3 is CASRNRVNEQYF.

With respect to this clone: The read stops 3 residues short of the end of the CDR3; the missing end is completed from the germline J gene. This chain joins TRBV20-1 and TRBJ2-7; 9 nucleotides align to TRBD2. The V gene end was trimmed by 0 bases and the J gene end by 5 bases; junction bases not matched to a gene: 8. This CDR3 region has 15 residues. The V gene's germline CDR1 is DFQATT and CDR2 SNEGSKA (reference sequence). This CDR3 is CSARDRLAGSDEQYF. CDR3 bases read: TGCAGTGCTAGAGATCGGCTAGCGGGATCTGACGAG.

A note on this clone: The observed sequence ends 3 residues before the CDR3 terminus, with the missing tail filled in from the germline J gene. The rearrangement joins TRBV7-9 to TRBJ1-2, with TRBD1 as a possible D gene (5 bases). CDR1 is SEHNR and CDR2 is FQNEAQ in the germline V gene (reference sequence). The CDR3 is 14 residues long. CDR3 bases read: TGTGCCAGCAGCGGGGCGGTAGGTCCCTACGAC. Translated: CASSGAVGPYD. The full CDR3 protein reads CASSGAVGPYDYTF. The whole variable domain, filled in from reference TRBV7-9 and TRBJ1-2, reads DTGVSQNPRHKITKRGQNVTFRCDPISEHNRLYWYRQTLGQGPEFLTYFQNEAQLEKSRLLSDRFSAERPKGSFSTLEIQRTEQGDSAMYLCASSGAVGPYDYTFGSGTRLTVV.

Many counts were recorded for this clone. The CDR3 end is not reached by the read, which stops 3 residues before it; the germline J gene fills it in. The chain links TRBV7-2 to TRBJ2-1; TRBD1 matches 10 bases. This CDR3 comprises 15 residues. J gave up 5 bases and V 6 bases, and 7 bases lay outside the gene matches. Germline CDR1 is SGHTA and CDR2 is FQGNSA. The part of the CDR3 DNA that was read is TGTGCCAGCAGTAATCCCGGGACAGGGGACAATGAG. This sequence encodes CASSNPGTGDNE. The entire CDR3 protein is CASSNPGTGDNEQFF.

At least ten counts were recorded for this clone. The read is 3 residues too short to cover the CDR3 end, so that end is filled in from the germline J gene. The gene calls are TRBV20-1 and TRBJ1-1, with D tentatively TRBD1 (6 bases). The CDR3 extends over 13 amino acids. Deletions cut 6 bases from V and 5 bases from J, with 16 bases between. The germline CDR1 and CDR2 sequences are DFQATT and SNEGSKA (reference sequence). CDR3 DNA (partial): TGCAGTGCAGGAAGGGGGACGGGGACTGAA. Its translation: CSAGRGTGTE. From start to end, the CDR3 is CSAGRGTGTEAFF.

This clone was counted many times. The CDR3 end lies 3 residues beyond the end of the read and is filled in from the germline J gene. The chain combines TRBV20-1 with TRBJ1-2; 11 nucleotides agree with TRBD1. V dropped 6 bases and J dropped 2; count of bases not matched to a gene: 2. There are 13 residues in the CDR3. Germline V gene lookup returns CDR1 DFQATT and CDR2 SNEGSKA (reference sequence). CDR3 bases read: TGCAGTGCCCGGACAGGGGGCAACTATGGC. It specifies CSARTGGNYG. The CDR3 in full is CSARTGGNYGYTF.

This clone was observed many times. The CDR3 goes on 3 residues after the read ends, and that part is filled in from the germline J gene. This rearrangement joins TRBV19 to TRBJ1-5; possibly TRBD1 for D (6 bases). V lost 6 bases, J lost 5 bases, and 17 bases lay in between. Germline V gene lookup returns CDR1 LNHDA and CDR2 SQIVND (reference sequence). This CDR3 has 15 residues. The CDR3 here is CASSSNQGIDQPQHF. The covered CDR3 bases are TGTGCCAGTAGCTCCAATCAGGGGATTGATCAGCCC. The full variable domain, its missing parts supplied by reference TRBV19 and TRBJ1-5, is DGGITQSPKYLFRKEGQNVTLSCEQNLNHDAMYWYRQDPGQGLRLIYYSQIVNDFQKGDIAEGYSVSREKKESFPLTVTSAQKNPTAFYLCASSSNQGIDQPQHFGDGTRLSIL.

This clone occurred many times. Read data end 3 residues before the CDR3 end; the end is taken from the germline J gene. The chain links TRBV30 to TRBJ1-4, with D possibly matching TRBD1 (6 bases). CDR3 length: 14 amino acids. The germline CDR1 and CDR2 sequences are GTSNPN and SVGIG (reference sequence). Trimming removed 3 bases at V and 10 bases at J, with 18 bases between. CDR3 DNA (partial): TGTGCCTGGAGGAAAAACAGGGATTCTAGAAAA. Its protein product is CAWRKNRDSRK. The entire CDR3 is CAWRKNRDSRKLFF.

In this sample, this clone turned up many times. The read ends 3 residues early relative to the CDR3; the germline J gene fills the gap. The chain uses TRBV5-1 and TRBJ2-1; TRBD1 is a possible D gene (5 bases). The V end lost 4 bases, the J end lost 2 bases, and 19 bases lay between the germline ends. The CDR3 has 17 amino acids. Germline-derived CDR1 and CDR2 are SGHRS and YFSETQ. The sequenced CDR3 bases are TGCGCCAGCAGCCCCCAAGGCGGCCAGGGAACCTACAATGAG. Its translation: CASSPQGGQGTYNE. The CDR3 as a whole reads CASSPQGGQGTYNEQFF.

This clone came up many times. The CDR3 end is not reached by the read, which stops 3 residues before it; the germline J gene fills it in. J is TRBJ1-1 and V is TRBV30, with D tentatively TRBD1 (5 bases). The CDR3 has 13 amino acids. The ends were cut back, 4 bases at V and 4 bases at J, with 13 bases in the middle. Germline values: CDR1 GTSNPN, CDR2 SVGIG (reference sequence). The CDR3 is CAWTFQGITEAFF. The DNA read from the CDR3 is TGTGCCTGGACCTTCCAGGGTATCACTGAA.

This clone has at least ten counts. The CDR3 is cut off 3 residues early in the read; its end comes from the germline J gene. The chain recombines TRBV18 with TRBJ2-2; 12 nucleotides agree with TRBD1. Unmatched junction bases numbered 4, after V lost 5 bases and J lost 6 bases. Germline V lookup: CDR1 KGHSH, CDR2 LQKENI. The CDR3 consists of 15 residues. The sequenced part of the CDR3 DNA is TGTGCCAGCTCAACGGGACAGGGGGCCTCCGGGGAG. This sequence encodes CASSTGQGASGE. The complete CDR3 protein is CASSTGQGASGELFF.

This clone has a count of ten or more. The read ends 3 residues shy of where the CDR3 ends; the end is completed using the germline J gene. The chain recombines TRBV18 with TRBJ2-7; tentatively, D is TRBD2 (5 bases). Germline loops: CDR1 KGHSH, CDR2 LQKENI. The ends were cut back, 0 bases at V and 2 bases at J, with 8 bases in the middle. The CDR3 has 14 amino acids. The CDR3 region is CASSPPSSTYEQYF. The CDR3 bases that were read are TGTGCCAGCTCACCACCGTCTAGCACCTACGAG. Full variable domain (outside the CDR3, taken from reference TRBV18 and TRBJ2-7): NAGVMQNPRHLVRRRGQEARLRCSPMKGHSHVYWYRQLPEEGLKFMVYLQKENIIDESGMPKERFSAEFPKEGPSILRIQQVVRGDSAAYFCASSPPSSTYEQYFGPGTRLTVT.

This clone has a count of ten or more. CDR3 in amino acids: CSARESSVDSYGYTF. CDR3 DNA, as far as it was read: TGCAGTGCTAGAGAATCTTCGGTGGACAGCTATGGC. This chain connects TRBV20-1 to TRBJ1-2, with a weak D call TRBD1 (6 bases). Read data end 3 residues before the CDR3 end; the end is taken from the germline J gene. The CDR3 extends over 15 amino acids. Trimming stripped 0 bases from V and 4 bases from J, with 15 bases between. Germline assignment: CDR1 DFQATT and CDR2 SNEGSKA (reference sequence).

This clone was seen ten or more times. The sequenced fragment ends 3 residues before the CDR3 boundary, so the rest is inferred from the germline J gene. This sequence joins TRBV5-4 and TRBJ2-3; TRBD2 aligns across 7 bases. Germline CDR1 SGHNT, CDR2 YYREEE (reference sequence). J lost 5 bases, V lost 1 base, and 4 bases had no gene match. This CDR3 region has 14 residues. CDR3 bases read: TGTGCCAGCAGCTTGACTAGCGAAGGAGATACG. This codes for CASSLTSEGDT. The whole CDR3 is CASSLTSEGDTQYF.

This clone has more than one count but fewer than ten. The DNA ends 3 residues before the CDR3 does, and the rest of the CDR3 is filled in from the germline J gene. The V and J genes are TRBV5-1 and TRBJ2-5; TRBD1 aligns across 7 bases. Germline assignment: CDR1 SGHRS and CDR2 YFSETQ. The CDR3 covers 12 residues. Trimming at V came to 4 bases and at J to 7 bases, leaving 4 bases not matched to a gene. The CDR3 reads CASSLNRGTQYF. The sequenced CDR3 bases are TGCGCCAGCAGCCTTAACAGGGGGACC.

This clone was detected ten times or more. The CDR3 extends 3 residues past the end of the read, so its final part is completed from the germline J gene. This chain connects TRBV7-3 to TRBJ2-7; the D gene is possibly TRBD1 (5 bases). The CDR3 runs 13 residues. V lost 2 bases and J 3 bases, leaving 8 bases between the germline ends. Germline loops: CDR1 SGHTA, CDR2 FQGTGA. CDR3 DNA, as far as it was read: TGTGCCAGCAGCTTACAGGGCGGCTACGAG. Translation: CASSLQGGYE. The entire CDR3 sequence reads CASSLQGGYEQYF. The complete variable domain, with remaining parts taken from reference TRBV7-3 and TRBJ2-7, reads GAGVSQTPSNKVTEKGKYVELRCDPISGHTALYWYRQSLGQGPEFLIYFQGTGAADDSGLPNDRFFAVRPEGSVSTLKIQRTERGDSAVYLCASSLQGGYEQYFGPGTRLTVT.

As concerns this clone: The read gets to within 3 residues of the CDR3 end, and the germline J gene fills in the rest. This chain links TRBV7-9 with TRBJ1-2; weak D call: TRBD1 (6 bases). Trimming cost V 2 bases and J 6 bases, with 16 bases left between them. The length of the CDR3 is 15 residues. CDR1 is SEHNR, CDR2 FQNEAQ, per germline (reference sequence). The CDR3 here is CASSLLRTGSDGYTF. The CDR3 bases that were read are TGTGCCAGCAGCTTACTCCGTACAGGGTCGGATGGC.

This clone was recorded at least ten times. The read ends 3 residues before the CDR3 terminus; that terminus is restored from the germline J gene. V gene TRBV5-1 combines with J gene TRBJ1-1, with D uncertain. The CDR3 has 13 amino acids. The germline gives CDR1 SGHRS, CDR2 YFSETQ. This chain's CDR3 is CASSLEPLLEAFF. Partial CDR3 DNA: TGCGCCAGCAGCTTGGAGCCCCTGCTGGAA.

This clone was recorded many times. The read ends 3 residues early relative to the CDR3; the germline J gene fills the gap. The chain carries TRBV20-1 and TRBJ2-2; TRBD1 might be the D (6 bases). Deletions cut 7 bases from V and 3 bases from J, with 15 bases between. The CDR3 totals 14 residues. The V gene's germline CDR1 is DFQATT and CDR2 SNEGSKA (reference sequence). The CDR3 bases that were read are TGCAGTGTCCTTCGGGACACCTACACCGGGGAG. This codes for CSVLRDTYTGE. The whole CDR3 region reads CSVLRDTYTGELFF.

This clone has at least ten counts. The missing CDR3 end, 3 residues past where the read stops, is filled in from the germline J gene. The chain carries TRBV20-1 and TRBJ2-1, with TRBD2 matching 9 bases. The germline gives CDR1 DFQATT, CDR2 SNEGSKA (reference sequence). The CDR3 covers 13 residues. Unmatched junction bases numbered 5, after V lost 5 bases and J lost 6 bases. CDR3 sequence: CSAPGTSFNEQFF. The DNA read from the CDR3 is TGCAGTGCTCCCGGGACTAGCTTCAATGAG.

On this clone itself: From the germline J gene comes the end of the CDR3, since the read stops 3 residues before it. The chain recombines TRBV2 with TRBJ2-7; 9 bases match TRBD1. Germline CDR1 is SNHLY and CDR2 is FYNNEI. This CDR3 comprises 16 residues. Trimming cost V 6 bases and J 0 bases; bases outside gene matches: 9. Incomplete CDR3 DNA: TGTGCCAGCAGCGCCCCCGGGACAGGGAACTCCTACGAG. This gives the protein CASSAPGTGNSYE. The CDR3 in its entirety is CASSAPGTGNSYEQYF.

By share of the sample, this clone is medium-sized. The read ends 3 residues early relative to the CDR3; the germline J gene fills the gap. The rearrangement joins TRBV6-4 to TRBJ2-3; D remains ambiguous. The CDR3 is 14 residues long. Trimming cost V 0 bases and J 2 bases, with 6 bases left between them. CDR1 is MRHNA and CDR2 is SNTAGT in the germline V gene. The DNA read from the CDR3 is TGTGCCAGCAGTGACTCGGCCGACACAGATACG. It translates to CASSDSADTDT. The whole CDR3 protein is CASSDSADTDTQYF.

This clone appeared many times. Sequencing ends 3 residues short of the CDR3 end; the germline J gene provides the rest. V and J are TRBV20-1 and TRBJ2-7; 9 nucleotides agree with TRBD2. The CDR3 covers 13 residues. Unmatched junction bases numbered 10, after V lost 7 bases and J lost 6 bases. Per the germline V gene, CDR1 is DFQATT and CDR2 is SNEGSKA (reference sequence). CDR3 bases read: TGCAGTGGTCGGGGACTAGCCTTCGGCGAG. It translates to CSGRGLAFGE. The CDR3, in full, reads CSGRGLAFGEQYF.

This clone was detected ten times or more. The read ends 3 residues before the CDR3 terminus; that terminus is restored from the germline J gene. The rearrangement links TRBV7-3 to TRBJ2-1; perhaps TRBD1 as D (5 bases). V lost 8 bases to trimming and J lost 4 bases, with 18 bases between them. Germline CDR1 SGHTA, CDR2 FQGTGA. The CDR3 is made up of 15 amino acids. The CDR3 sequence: CASGAGSPRYNEQFF. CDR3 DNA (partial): TGTGCCAGCGGCGCAGGGTCCCCCCGGTACAATGAG.

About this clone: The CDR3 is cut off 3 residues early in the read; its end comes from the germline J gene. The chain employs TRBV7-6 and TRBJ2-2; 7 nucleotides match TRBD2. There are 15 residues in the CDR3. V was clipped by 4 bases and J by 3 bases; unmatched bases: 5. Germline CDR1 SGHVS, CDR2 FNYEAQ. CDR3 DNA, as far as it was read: TGTGCCAGCAGCTCCGGGGGGTGGGACACCGGGGAG. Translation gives CASSSGGWDTGE. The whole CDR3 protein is CASSSGGWDTGELFF.

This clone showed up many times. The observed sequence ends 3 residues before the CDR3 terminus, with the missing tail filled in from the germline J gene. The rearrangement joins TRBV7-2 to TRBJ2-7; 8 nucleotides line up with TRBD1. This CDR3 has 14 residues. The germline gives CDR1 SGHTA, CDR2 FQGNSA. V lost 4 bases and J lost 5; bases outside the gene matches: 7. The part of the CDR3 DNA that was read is TGTGCCAGCAGCTCCCCCGGCAGGGGGCACGAG. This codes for CASSSPGRGHE. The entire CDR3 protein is CASSSPGRGHEQYF.